The 7 T cell receptor beta chains below come from one sample, sequenced in a study of T cell repertoires in cytomegalovirus infection (dated by TCRdb to between 2017 and 2020). No cognate antigen is known for these TCRs. For sequencing, an Illumina HiSeq 1500 was employed. The public reads were run again by TCRdb, first through fastp at Q25 and then through MiXCR, and only productive beta chains were kept. Rows are unified per CDR3 protein, each entry keeping the most common DNA and genes. The sample includes about 69,000 distinct CDR3 sequences, with 25% to 30% observed a single time. The ten largest account for roughly 60% of the sample. What the treatment or condition label conveys for this sample: in vitro stimulation with specific CMV peptide epitopes to enrich CMV-specific T cells. Material: CD8+ T cells from cultured PBMCs, obtained from culture after CMV antigen stimulation. All receptors derive from a human donor in good health (CMV status not recorded). Some clones in this sample may be carry-over from other donors' samples.

The J gene is TRBJ2-7, the V gene TRBV9; maybe TRBD2 (6 bases). Germline V lookup: CDR1 SGDLS, CDR2 YYNGEE. This CDR3 is built from 15 residues. With 4 bases removed from V and 0 bases from J, the gap between germline ends came to 14 bases. The DNA of the CDR3 is TGTGCCAGCAGCTTGTCCGGGACTGACTCCTACGAGCAGTACTTC. Protein: CASSLSGTDSYEQYF.

Concerning this clonotype: It may be a read error: a sequence one base away is much more abundant. The genes are TRBV7-2 and TRBJ2-7; D not resolved. Trimming took off 1 base at V and 3 bases at J, with 10 bases between the two ends. Germline-derived CDR1 and CDR2 are SGHTA and FQGNSA. The CDR3 is made up of 14 amino acids. The CDR3 DNA reads as TGTGCCAGCAGCTTAGTGGGCTCCAACTACGAGCAGTACTTC. This encodes CASSLVGSNYEQYF.

This clonotype was seen only a few times. The CDR3 here is CASSQDGAVSYNEQFF. The DNA of the CDR3 is TGTGCCAGCAGCCAAGATGGGGCGGTCTCCTACAATGAGCAGTTCTTC. J is TRBJ2-1 and V is TRBV3-1, with D tentatively TRBD1 (5 bases). The V gene's germline CDR1 is LGHDT and CDR2 YNNKEL (reference sequence). This CDR3 spans 16 amino acids. Trimming removed 0 bases from V and 0 bases from J, with 9 bases in between.

This rearrangement joins TRBV19 to TRBJ1-5; 8 nucleotides agree with TRBD1. Trimming cost V 4 bases and J 1 base; bases outside gene matches: 3. CDR3 length: 15 residues. Germline CDR1 reads LNHDA; CDR2 reads SQIVND (reference sequence). CDR3 loop: CASSTRQGSNQPQHF. For the CDR3, the DNA is TGTGCCAGTAGTACGAGACAGGGGAGCAATCAGCCCCAGCATTTT.

This sequence joins TRBV19 and TRBJ1-1; D is perhaps TRBD1 (6 bases). The CDR3 is made up of 15 amino acids. Germline V gene sequence: CDR1 LNHDA, CDR2 SQIVND (reference sequence). V was clipped by 3 bases and J by 5 bases, with 16 bases between them. The CDR3 sequence: CASSITRRGVTEAFF. As DNA, the CDR3 is TGTGCCAGTAGTATTACTCGCAGGGGTGTTACTGAAGCTTTCTTT.

This clonotype was seen a few times. The V call is TRBV6-1, the J call TRBJ2-2; no reliable D call. The CDR3 contains 14 residues. V shed 9 bases and J shed 3 bases, with 14 bases lying between them. Germline V gene data show CDR1 as MNHNS and CDR2 as SASEGT. The CDR3 DNA reads TGTGCCAGTAATTTTAACAGTGACACCGGGGAGCTGTTTTTT. It translates to CASNFNSDTGELFF.

In this sample, this clonotype turned up a few times. Written as DNA, the CDR3 is TGTGCCAGCAGCGTAGGGGGGACAGGGATCTCCTACGAGCAGTACTTC. Its translation is CASSVGGTGISYEQYF. The chain is built from TRBV9 and TRBJ2-7; TRBD1 matches at 9 bases. The V segment lost 0 bases and the J segment 0 bases; nucleotides outside the gene matches: 4. This CDR3 has 16 amino acids. Germline CDR1 SGDLS, CDR2 YYNGEE.